The rows below give T cell receptor beta chains drawn from one sample of a study of blood T cell repertoires in COVID-19. Method: immunoSEQ multiplex PCR; TCRdb's copy keeps in-frame clones and lacks some. Among 200,000 to 250,000 clones listed, roughly 80% were seen once. Input material: peripheral blood. Receptors originate from a woman at least 80 years old with COVID-19, enrolled during active disease. CDR3s include the opening cysteine and the closing phenylalanine or tryptophan. D genes are given only for firm matches. Size is omitted from some rows. Given values are once, few, many or a class for expanded clones.

clone size	J gene	V gene	D gene	CDR3 DNA	CDR3 protein
NA	TRBJ1-1	TRBV27	TRBD1	TGTGCCAGCAGTCTGAACAGGGGCTGGACTGAAGCTTTCTTT	CASSLNRGWTEAFF
NA	TRBJ1-1	TRBV6-5	NA	TGTGCCAGCAGTTATCCGGGGTTCGCTGAAGCTTTCTTT	CASSYPGFAEAFF
NA	TRBJ2-3	TRBV29-1	TRBD1	TGCAGCGTGGACAGGGGATTAACAGATACGCAGTATTTT	CSVDRGLTDTQYF
NA	TRBJ2-5	TRBV10-3	NA	TGTGCCATCAGGAGGGAAACCCAAGAGACCCAGTACTTC	CAIRRETQETQYF
NA	TRBJ2-5	TRBV5-1	TRBD2	TGCGCCAGCAGCTTACCCGGCGGGGGGCTTAGGGAGACCCAGTACTTC	CASSLPGGGLRETQYF
NA	TRBJ1-6	TRBV6-5	TRBD1	TGTGCCAGCAGGGCAAACCGGGACAGGGGATCACCCCTCCACTTT	CASRANRDRGSPLHF
NA	TRBJ2-3	TRBV24-1	TRBD2	TGTGCCACCAGTGACCCGCCGGGGGGTACGCAGTATTTT	CATSDPPGGTQYF
NA	TRBJ2-6	TRBV25-1	NA	TGTGCCAGCAGGCAGTCTGGGGCCAACGTCCTGACTTTC	CASRQSGANVLTF
NA	TRBJ2-7	TRBV28	TRBD1	TGTGCCAGCAGCCCCACAGGGGACGAGCAGTACTTC	CASSPTGDEQYF
NA	TRBJ2-1	TRBV12-3/TRBV12-4	NA	TGTGCCAGCAGTTTAGTCAGAACGCATGAGCAGTTCTTC	CASSLVRTHEQFF
NA	TRBJ1-3	TRBV19	NA	TGTGCCAGCTGCTCCGACAGCTCTGGAAACACCATATATTTT	CASCSDSSGNTIYF
NA	TRBJ1-2	TRBV27	TRBD1	TGTGCCAGCAGTTCGGGACAGACCTATGGCTACACCTTC	CASSSGQTYGYTF
once	TRBJ1-4	TRBV11-2	NA	TGTGCCAGCAGCTTATCCCGACTGGCGGGGACTGAAAAACTGTTTTTT	CASSLSRLAGTEKLFF
once	TRBJ1-1	TRBV2	NA	TGTGCCAGCATCCAGGGACTTCTGAACACTGAAGCTTTCTTT	CASIQGLLNTEAFF
NA	TRBJ1-6	TRBV12-3/TRBV12-4	NA	TGTGCCAGCACCTTTCCGGGTTCACCCCTCCACTTT	CASTFPGSPLHF
NA	TRBJ1-3	TRBV6-5	NA	TGTGCTTCACAGGTCGTTGGAAACACCATATATTTT	CASQVVGNTIYF
once	TRBJ1-1	TRBV6-2/TRBV6-3	NA	TGTGCCAGCAGTGGCCCTTTTTCAGGGGAAGCTTTCTTT	CASSGPFSGEAFF
NA	TRBJ1-3	TRBV2	NA	TGTGCCAGCAGTTCGGGACTTCTTTCTGGAAACACCATATATTTT	CASSSGLLSGNTIYF
few	TRBJ2-7	TRBV29-1	NA	TGCAGCGTTGAAAGTGGTAGATCCGAGCAGTACTTC	CSVESGRSEQYF
NA	TRBJ2-1	TRBV28	TRBD1	TGTGCCAGCAGTTCACGGACAGGCTCCATAGGGTCCTACAATGAGCAGTTCTTC	CASSSRTGSIGSYNEQFF
NA	TRBJ1-5	TRBV5-8	NA	TGTGCCAGCAGCTTGAAAGGACAGCGAAATCAGCCCCAGCATTTT	CASSLKGQRNQPQHF
NA	TRBJ2-1	TRBV9	NA	TGTGCCAGCAGCGTAGGGTTCGCTCGGCAGGGCTATGAGCAGTTCTTC	CASSVGFARQGYEQFF
many	TRBJ1-5	TRBV9	TRBD1	TGTGCCAGCAGCGTAGTATGGGACAGTCCCCAGCATTTT	CASSVVWDSPQHF
few	TRBJ1-1	TRBV5-1	NA	TGCGCCAGCAGCACCACCAGAGGGGGGGGTGGTGAAGCTTTCTTT	CASSTTRGGGGEAFF
NA	TRBJ2-7	TRBV7-9	TRBD1	TGTGCCAGCAGAAAGGCCGGGACAGGGGGCCCGAGCTCCTACGAGCAGTACTTC	CASRKAGTGGPSSYEQYF
NA	TRBJ2-7	TRBV2	NA	TGTGCCAGCACCGACTCAGTCGGGTACGAGCAGTACTTC	CASTDSVGYEQYF
NA	TRBJ1-2	TRBV4-1	TRBD1	TGCGCCAGCAGCCAAGTAGGGCAGGGGGCCGCGATCTATGGCTACACCTTC	CASSQVGQGAAIYGYTF
once	TRBJ1-4	TRBV5-1	NA	TGCGCCAGCAGCTTGGGGGCCACTAATGAAAAACTGTTTTTT	CASSLGATNEKLFF
NA	TRBJ2-2	TRBV5-6	TRBD2	TGTGCCAGCAGCTCCCCTGCTAGCGGGGCGAACACCGGGGAGCTGTTTTTT	CASSSPASGANTGELFF
NA	TRBJ2-5	TRBV29-1	TRBD2	TGCAGCGTTGAAGATTGGGGGACTCGGCGGGGGGACCAGTACTTC	CSVEDWGTRRGDQYF
NA	TRBJ1-5	TRBV28	NA	TGTGCCTCCCACCGAGGTAGCGGCAGCAATCAGCCCCAGCATTTT	CASHRGSGSNQPQHF
NA	TRBJ2-1	TRBV28	NA	TGTGCCAGCCTCCAGTACAATGAGCAGTTCTTC	CASLQYNEQFF